A single sample is the source of the 8 T cell receptor beta chains below, sequenced in a study of Graves' ophthalmopathy and Graves' hyperthyroidism. As the template, RNA transcripts were used to amplify TCR beta CDR3 regions. An initial RT-PCR round employing HTBI primers preceded a second-round multiplex PCR. TCRdb re-called the multiplex PCR reads with MiXCR, one entry per CDR3 protein. The repertoire holds 340,000 or so distinct CDR3 sequences, with about a sixth as singletons. The sequenced sample consisted of peripheral blood. The receptors here all came from an adult man with Graves' ophthalmopathy.

In the case of this clonotype: Its ends do not fully match the called genes, so a read error is possible. V is TRBV6-1 and J is TRBJ2-7; TRBD2 matches 7 bases. Germline CDR1 reads MNHNS; CDR2 reads SASEGT. The CDR3 is 17 residues long. The CDR3 nucleotides read TGTGCCAGCAGTGTTTTGGGGACTATCGGGACCTCCTACGAGCAGTGCTTC. This gives the protein CASSVLGTIGTSYEQCF.

This clonotype was recorded at least ten times. The genes are TRBV5-1 and TRBJ2-7; D remains ambiguous. CDR3 length: 13 amino acids. Germline-derived CDR1 and CDR2 are SGHRS and YFSETQ. Trimming left V 4 bases short and J 0 bases short, with 8 bases between. The CDR3 region is CASSPYSSYEQYF. DNA for the CDR3: TGCGCCAGCAGCCCCTACAGCTCCTACGAGCAGTACTTC.

Ten or more counts support this clonotype. The chain employs TRBV28 and TRBJ1-3; no clear D gene. The V gene lost 5 bases and the J gene lost 1 base, with 18 bases spanning the gap. The CDR3 length is 17 residues. CDR1 is MDHEN, CDR2 SYDVKM, per germline. This CDR3 reads CASSIIRVPVSGNTIYF. The CDR3 nucleotides are TGTGCCAGCAGTATTATCCGGGTTCCAGTATCTGGAAACACCATATATTTT.

This clonotype turned up a few times. The chain employs TRBV19 and TRBJ2-7; D uncertain. The CDR3 covers 13 residues. The V and J ends lost 3 bases and 6 bases respectively, with 12 bases between them. Germline values: CDR1 LNHDA, CDR2 SQIVND (reference sequence). Here the CDR3 DNA reads TGTGCCAGTAGTATTCACCCCGCTGCCGAGCAGTACTTC. Protein product: CASSIHPAAEQYF.

To note about this clonotype: With a much larger clone just one base away, this may be a read error. The CDR3 region has the DNA TGCAGTGCTAGACTGACAGGGTCCGAGCAGCACTTC. This encodes CSARLTGSEQHF. The chain combines TRBV20-1 with TRBJ2-7, with 7 bases matching TRBD1. This CDR3 region has 12 residues. Germline V CDR1 and CDR2: DFQATT, SNEGSKA (reference sequence).

This clonotype was observed at least ten times. The rearrangement uses TRBV25-1 and TRBJ2-1; 10 bases agree with TRBD2. Per germline, CDR1 MGHDK and CDR2 SYGVNS. Trimming took 4 bases from V and 0 from J; bases not matched to a gene: 0. The CDR3 sequence is 15 residues long. The CDR3 here is CASSVAGGSYNEQFF. The CDR3 region has the DNA TGTGCCAGCAGTGTAGCGGGGGGCTCCTACAATGAGCAGTTCTTC.

This clonotype showed up many times. This chain connects TRBV7-2 to TRBJ1-6; D is undetermined. The CDR3 loop spans 13 amino acids. Trimming cost V 6 bases and J 4 bases, with 7 bases left between them. The germline gives CDR1 SGHTA, CDR2 FQGNSA. For the CDR3, the DNA is TGTGCCAGCAGTACAGAGTATAATTCACCCCTCCACTTT. Amino acid sequence: CASSTEYNSPLHF. Using reference TRBV7-2 and TRBJ1-6 for the parts outside the CDR3, the full variable domain is GAGVSQSPSNKVTEKGKDVELRCDPISGHTALYWYRQSLGQGLEFLIYFQGNSAPDKSGLPSDRFSAERTGGSVSTLTIQRTQQEDSAVYLCASSTEYNSPLHFGNGTRLTVT.

The chain uses TRBV15 and TRBJ1-2, with TRBD1 as a possible D gene (5 bases). Deletions cut 8 bases from V and 9 bases from J, with 13 bases between. Germline CDR1 is LNHNV and CDR2 is YYDKDF (reference sequence). CDR3 length equals 11 residues. CDR3 sequence: CATGGDLRYTF. As DNA, the CDR3 is TGTGCCACCGGGGGAGACTTACGCTACACCTTC.